This T cell receptor (beta chain) was recovered during a study of regulatory T cells in long-lasting Graves disease. The CDR3 covers 13 residues. V lost 5 bases to trimming and J lost 5 bases, with 10 bases between them. Germline V gene sequence: CDR1 SGHTA, CDR2 FQGTGA. Investigators prepared the TCR beta libraries by applying iRepertoire HTBI primers and Arm-PCR of CDR3 regions. TCRdb called the multiplex PCR reads again in MiXCR, with one record for every CDR3 protein. The sample yields about 430,000 distinct CDR3 sequences, 15% seen once. This clonotype showed up many times. The time point is: newly diagnosed GD, antithyroid drugs for less than 3 months. The authors made the TCR library using RNA they extracted from PBMCs. The same specimen was also included in a second study, on T cells in Graves' hyperthyroidism and ophthalmopathy. In that study: The majority of expanded thyroid clonotypes above 0.001 also appeared in blood.

The starting material was peripheral blood mononuclear cells (PBMCs), obtained at new diagnosis, from a patient treated with antithyroid drugs. The chain combines TRBV7-3 with TRBJ2-1; TRBD1 might be the D (6 bases). This TCR derives from a woman aged 40 to 55 with Graves disease. The CDR3 DNA reads TGTGCCAGCAGCCCAGGGGTAAACAATGAGCAGTTCTTC. It encodes CASSPGVNNEQFF. Drawing the rest from reference TRBV7-3 and TRBJ2-1, the complete variable domain is GAGVSQTPSNKVTEKGKYVELRCDPISGHTALYWYRQSLGQGPEFLIYFQGTGAADDSGLPNDRFFAVRPEGSVSTLKIQRTERGDSAVYLCASSPGVNNEQFFGPGTRLTVL.